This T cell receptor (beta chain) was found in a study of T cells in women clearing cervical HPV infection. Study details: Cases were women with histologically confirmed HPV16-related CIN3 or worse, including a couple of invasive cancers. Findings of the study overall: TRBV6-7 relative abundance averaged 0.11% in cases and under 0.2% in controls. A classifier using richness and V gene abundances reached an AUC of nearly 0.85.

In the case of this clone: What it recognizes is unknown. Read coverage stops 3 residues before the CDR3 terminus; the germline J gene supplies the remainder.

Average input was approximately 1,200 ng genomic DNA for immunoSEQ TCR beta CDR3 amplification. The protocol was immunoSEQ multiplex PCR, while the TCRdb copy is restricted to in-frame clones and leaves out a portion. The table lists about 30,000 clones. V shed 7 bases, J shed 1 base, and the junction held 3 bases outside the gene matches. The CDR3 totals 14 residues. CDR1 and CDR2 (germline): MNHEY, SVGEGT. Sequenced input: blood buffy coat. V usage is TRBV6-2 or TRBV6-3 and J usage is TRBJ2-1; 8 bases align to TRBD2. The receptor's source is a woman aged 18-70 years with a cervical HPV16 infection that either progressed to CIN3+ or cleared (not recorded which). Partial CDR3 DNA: TGTGCCAGCACCGGGGGGGCTTCCTACAATGAG. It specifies CASTGGASYNE. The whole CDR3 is CASTGGASYNEQFF.